One and the same sample provided the 24 T cell receptor beta chains below, sequenced in a study of shared clonotypes between healthy human individuals. Using immunoSEQ multiplex PCR, the repertoire was profiled, and TCRdb retains in-frame clones only, with some absent. The table lists over a million clones, more than 65% of them singletons. Material: memory CD4+ T cells sorted from blood. The subset was: CD45RA-negative fraction. Receptors were obtained from a man between 18 and 35 years old in good health.

V usage is TRBV5-6 and J usage is TRBJ1-4; the match to TRBD1 covers 7 bases. V was pared by 6 bases and J by 8 bases, with 10 bases of the junction left unmatched. The germline CDR1 and CDR2 sequences are SGHDT and YYEEEE. This CDR3 is 14 amino acids long. CDR3 loop: CASTLTGLGEKLFF. For the CDR3, the DNA is TGTGCCAGCACCCTGACAGGGCTAGGGGAAAAACTGTTTTTT. The full variable domain, completed using reference TRBV5-6 and TRBJ1-4, is DAGVTQSPTHLIKTRGQQVTLRCSPKSGHDTVSWYQQALGQGPQFIFQYYEEEERQRGNFPDRFSGHQFPNYSSELNVNALLLGDSALYLCASTLTGLGEKLFFGSGTQLSVL.

Here the CDR3 reads CASSFTGGGTDTQYF. The CDR3 bases are TGTGCCAGCAGCTTCACAGGGGGAGGCACAGATACGCAGTATTTT. The V and J genes are TRBV28 and TRBJ2-3, with 8 nucleotides matching TRBD1. The germline CDR1 and CDR2 sequences are MDHEN and SYDVKM. This CDR3 comprises 15 residues. V gave up 6 bases and J gave up 1 base; unmatched junction bases: 6.

This clone was detected only once. This chain uses TRBV9 with TRBJ1-5, with D perhaps TRBD1 (6 bases). The CDR3 runs to 15 residues. CDR1 SGDLS and CDR2 YYNGEE come from the germline V gene. V lost 4 bases and J lost 1, with 12 bases in between. The CDR3 loop is CASSPQGGSNQPQHF. CDR3 in DNA: TGTGCCAGCAGCCCACAGGGAGGAAGCAATCAGCCCCAGCATTTT.

The sample holds a few counts of this clone. The CDR3 coding sequence is TGTGCCATCAGGGACAGGTCGAACACTGAAGCTTTCTTT. Protein sequence: CAIRDRSNTEAFF. The chain is built from TRBV10-3 and TRBJ1-1, with 7 bases matching TRBD1. The germline CDR1 and CDR2 sequences are ENHRY and SYGVKD. With 6 bases clipped from V and 1 base from J, the junction kept 2 bases outside the gene matches. The CDR3 totals 13 residues.

This rearrangement joins TRBV11-3 to TRBJ2-5, with TRBD2 identical over 9 bases. The germline V gene has CDR1 SGHNT and CDR2 YENEEA. Germline trimming cut 3 bases from V and 5 bases from J; bases unmatched to any gene: 16. The CDR3 has 18 amino acids. The CDR3 DNA follows: TGTGCCAGCAGCTTGGGTCCGGCCCGGAGCGGGAGGTTTGAGACCCAGTACTTC. Its translation: CASSLGPARSGRFETQYF. Full variable domain (remainder filled in from reference TRBV11-3 and TRBJ2-5): EAGVVQSPRYKIIEKKQPVAFWCNPISGHNTLYWYLQNLGQGPELLIRYENEEAVDDSQLPKDRFSAERLKGVDSTLKIQPAELGDSAVYLCASSLGPARSGRFETQYFGPGTRLLVL.

This clone turned up a few times. This specimen includes other DNA sequences encoding the same CDR3. The rearrangement joins TRBV5-1 to TRBJ1-1, with 7 bases aligning to TRBD1. The germline CDR1 and CDR2 sequences are SGHRS and YFSETQ. Germline trimming cut 4 bases from V and 1 base from J; bases unmatched to any gene: 1. The CDR3 contains 13 residues. CDR3 bases: TGCGCCAGCAGCCGACAGGGGAACACTGAAGCTTTCTTT. Its translation: CASSRQGNTEAFF. Full variable domain (missing parts from reference TRBV5-1 and TRBJ1-1): KAGVTQTPRYLIKTRGQQVTLSCSPISGHRSVSWYQQTPGQGLQFLFEYFSETQRNKGNFPGRFSGRQFSNSRSEMNVSTLELGDSALYLCASSRQGNTEAFFGQGTRLTVV.

This chain connects TRBV7-9 to TRBJ2-2; D may correspond to TRBD1 or TRBD2 (6 bases each). The CDR3 sequence is 14 residues long. The germline V and J ends were trimmed by 5 bases and 8 bases, with 15 bases remaining between them. Germline CDR1 SEHNR, CDR2 FQNEAQ (reference sequence). The CDR3 DNA follows: TGTGCCAGCAGCCAAAACCCGGGGGCGGGGGAGCTGTTTTTT. Its protein product is CASSQNPGAGELFF. The variable domain in full, with the rest retrieved from reference TRBV7-9 and TRBJ2-2, is DTGVSQNPRHKITKRGQNVTFRCDPISEHNRLYWYRQTLGQGPEFLTYFQNEAQLEKSRLLSDRFSAERPKGSFSTLEIQRTEQGDSAMYLCASSQNPGAGELFFGEGSRLTVL.

This clone has just a few counts. The rearrangement uses TRBV28 and TRBJ2-1; the match to TRBD2 covers 8 bases. The CDR3 length is 16 residues. Looked up from germline, CDR1 is MDHEN and CDR2 is SYDVKM. The V segment lost 7 bases and the J segment 6 bases; nucleotides outside the gene matches: 14. The DNA for the CDR3 is TGTGCCAGCACTATAGGGGGGGGACTAGGAAGCAATGAGCAGTTCTTC. It is translated as CASTIGGGLGSNEQFF.

J is TRBJ2-7 and V is TRBV10-1, with D unresolved. CDR1 and CDR2 from the germline V gene are WNHNN and SYGVQD (reference sequence). V lost 5 bases, J lost 4 bases, and 9 bases lay in between. The CDR3 extends over 12 amino acids. The CDR3 nucleotides read TGCGCCAGCAGTCCGGACGTATACGAGCAGTACTTC. This translates into CASSPDVYEQYF.

The chain carries TRBV9 and TRBJ1-1; D gene unclear. CDR3 length: 13 amino acids. V was clipped by 0 bases and J by 8 bases, with 11 bases between them. Per the germline V gene, CDR1 is SGDLS and CDR2 is YYNGEE. The CDR3 DNA follows: TGTGCCAGCAGCGTAGCTGCGGGAAGAGAAGCTTTCTTT. This translates into CASSVAAGREAFF.

The chain employs TRBV27 and TRBJ2-3; TRBD1 matches 8 bases. J gave up 6 bases and V 5 bases, and 10 bases lay outside the gene matches. The CDR3 totals 15 residues. Germline loops: CDR1 MNHEY, CDR2 SMNVEV (reference sequence). CDR3 sequence reads: CASSPTGVPRDTQYF. The CDR3 DNA follows: TGTGCCAGCAGTCCGACAGGGGTCCCCAGGGATACGCAGTATTTT.

The chain carries TRBV7-9 and TRBJ2-5; D unresolved. The germline V gene has CDR1 SEHNR and CDR2 FQNEAQ (reference sequence). V lost 5 bases and J lost 3, with 16 bases in between. The CDR3 is 15 residues long. This chain's CDR3 is CASSPRFRQEETQYF. CDR3 bases: TGTGCCAGCAGCCCCCGCTTTCGACAAGAAGAGACCCAGTACTTC. The complete variable domain, with remaining parts taken from reference TRBV7-9 and TRBJ2-5, reads DTGVSQNPRHKITKRGQNVTFRCDPISEHNRLYWYRQTLGQGPEFLTYFQNEAQLEKSRLLSDRFSAERPKGSFSTLEIQRTEQGDSAMYLCASSPRFRQEETQYFGPGTRLLVL.

Points on this clone: This sample includes further DNA sequences coding for the same CDR3. The chain has TRBV5-4 and TRBJ2-7, with 7 bases matching TRBD1. V trimming: 0 bases; J trimming: 2 bases; junction bases outside the gene matches: 5. The CDR3 is 15 amino acids. From germline, CDR1 is SGHNT and CDR2 YYREEE (reference sequence). CDR3 bases: TGTGCCAGCAGCTTGGGGACAGGCGCTCCCTACGAGCAGTACTTC. This codes for CASSLGTGAPYEQYF.

V is TRBV5-5 and J is TRBJ2-1, with TRBD1 as a possible D gene (6 bases). V gave up 3 bases and J gave up 3 bases, with 16 bases separating them. The germline V gene has CDR1 SGHKS and CDR2 YYEKEE (reference sequence). The CDR3 consists of 16 residues. In nucleotides, the CDR3 is TGTGCCAGCAGCTCGAGGACAGACAAGAGCTACAATGAGCAGTTCTTC. Encoded protein: CASSSRTDKSYNEQFF.

The chain joins TRBV7-2 to TRBJ2-2; unclear D gene. Per the germline V gene, CDR1 is SGHTA and CDR2 is FQGNSA. This CDR3 comprises 14 residues. V gave up 5 bases and J gave up 6 bases, with 13 bases separating them. The CDR3 sequence is CASSPAQAAGELFF. The CDR3 nucleotides are TGTGCCAGCAGCCCCGCCCAAGCTGCCGGGGAGCTGTTTTTT.

The rearrangement links TRBV4-2 to TRBJ2-5, with 13 bases aligning to TRBD2. The CDR3 is made up of 16 amino acids. CDR1 and CDR2 (germline): LGHNA, YNFKEQ. The V segment lost 1 base and the J segment 5 bases; nucleotides outside the gene matches: 4. The CDR3 is CASSQGLAGGTETQYF. CDR3 coding DNA: TGTGCCAGCAGCCAAGGACTAGCGGGAGGAACTGAGACCCAGTACTTC.

This chain uses TRBV5-1 with TRBJ1-5; 7 bases fit TRBD1. From germline, CDR1 is SGHRS and CDR2 YFSETQ. This CDR3 is built from 15 residues. V dropped 0 bases and J dropped 4; count of bases not matched to a gene: 4. The DNA of the CDR3 is TGCGCCAGCAGCTTGGAGGGGGCTTGGAATCAGCCCCAGCATTTT. Amino acids: CASSLEGAWNQPQHF.

The chain is built from TRBV6-5 and TRBJ2-2; tentatively, D is TRBD1 (5 bases). Trimming took 0 bases from V and 3 from J, leaving 11 bases between them. Germline V gives CDR1 MNHEY, CDR2 SVGAGI. This CDR3 contains 16 residues. The CDR3 DNA reads TGTGCCAGCAGTTACTCGGTTCAGGGATACACCGGGGAGCTGTTTTTT. It is translated as CASSYSVQGYTGELFF.

This clone was seen a few times. V is TRBV7-2 and J is TRBJ2-4, with D uncertain. V was trimmed by 5 bases and J by 0 bases, leaving 11 bases between them. Germline V gene lookup returns CDR1 SGHTA and CDR2 FQGNSA. The CDR3 consists of 15 residues. CDR3 protein: CASSQEVLAKNIQYF. The CDR3 DNA reads TGTGCCAGCAGCCAAGAAGTACTAGCCAAAAACATTCAGTACTTC.

This clone has a handful of counts. The chain uses TRBV30 and TRBJ1-6; TRBD1 matches 7 bases. Germline lookup yields CDR1 GTSNPN and CDR2 SVGIG (reference sequence). This CDR3 has 14 amino acids. Trimming removed 0 bases from V and 7 bases from J; junction bases left unmatched: 3. The CDR3 here is CAWSVGRGNSPLHF. The CDR3 DNA reads as TGTGCCTGGAGTGTCGGCAGGGGGAATTCACCCCTCCACTTT. Drawing the rest from reference TRBV30 and TRBJ1-6, the complete variable domain is SQTIHQWPATLVQPVGSPLSLECTVEGTSNPNLYWYRQAAGRGLQLLFYSVGIGQISSEVPQNLSASRPQDRQFILSSKKLLLSDSGFYLCAWSVGRGNSPLHFGNGTRLTVT.

The chain has TRBV28 and TRBJ1-4; 7 nucleotides match TRBD1. Per germline, CDR1 MDHEN and CDR2 SYDVKM. V was clipped by 5 bases and J by 4 bases; unmatched bases: 7. CDR3 length: 15 residues. Here the CDR3 reads CASSPSGGVNEKLFF. CDR3 sequence (DNA): TGTGCCAGCAGTCCATCAGGGGGAGTTAATGAAAAACTGTTTTTT.

This clone showed up just a few times. The rearrangement joins TRBV5-1 to TRBJ1-6, with a tentative D call TRBD1 (5 bases). From germline, CDR1 is SGHRS and CDR2 YFSETQ. The CDR3 totals 11 residues. Trimming pared 3 bases from V and 15 bases from J, leaving 10 bases between. The CDR3 DNA sequence: TGCGCCAGCAGCTCGGGACGCCTCCTCCACTTT. It specifies CASSSGRLLHF. Filled out from reference TRBV5-1 and TRBJ1-6, the complete variable domain reads KAGVTQTPRYLIKTRGQQVTLSCSPISGHRSVSWYQQTPGQGLQFLFEYFSETQRNKGNFPGRFSGRQFSNSRSEMNVSTLELGDSALYLCASSSGRLLHFGNGTRLTVT.

The chain combines TRBV27 with TRBJ2-7, with D possibly being TRBD2 (5 bases). Per germline, CDR1 MNHEY and CDR2 SMNVEV (reference sequence). CDR3 length: 17 amino acids. Trimming took 2 bases from V and 0 from J, leaving 17 bases between them. This chain's CDR3 is CASSLRGQTISSYEQYF. The CDR3 nucleotides read TGTGCCAGCAGTTTAAGAGGGCAAACAATTAGCTCCTACGAGCAGTACTTC.

This clone was seen only once. The chain carries TRBV6-1 and TRBJ1-2, with 9 bases aligning to TRBD1. Germline V gene lookup returns CDR1 MNHNS and CDR2 SASEGT. This CDR3 contains 15 residues. J lost 10 bases, V lost 4 bases, and 13 bases had no gene match. In DNA form, the CDR3 reads TGTGCCAGCAGTGTCCTTGGGACAGGGATAACCTACTACACCTTC. Translated, it gives CASSVLGTGITYYTF.